This T cell receptor (beta chain) was documented in a study of T cells in Graves' hyperthyroidism and ophthalmopathy. This clonotype appeared many times. Its antigen is unidentified. RNA transcripts yielded amplified TCR beta CDR3 regions. An initial round of RT-PCR targeting the TCR CDR3 relied on the HTBI primer set. TCRdb reprocessed the multiplex PCR reads with MiXCR, giving one entry per CDR3 protein. The sample has 500,000 to 600,000 distinct CDR3 sequences, 46% seen once. The study's findings and limits: Median prediction lead before ophthalmopathy onset was around 7 months with the model. Also found in blood were most expanded thyroid clonotypes above 0.001.

The CDR3 is made up of 14 amino acids. V was trimmed by 0 bases and J by 6 bases, leaving 9 bases between them. Germline CDR1 reads LNHNV; CDR2 reads YYDKDF (reference sequence). Material: peripheral blood or thyroid tissue (not recorded which). The clonotype originates from an adult woman with Graves' disease, either hyperthyroidism or ophthalmopathy (not recorded which). The rearrangement joins TRBV15 to TRBJ1-5, with D possibly matching TRBD1 (5 bases). The CDR3 DNA reads TGTGCCACCAGCAGAGATCCGGGGACTCAGCCCCAGCATTTT. Its protein is CATSRDPGTQPQHF. Drawing the rest from reference TRBV15 and TRBJ1-5, the complete variable domain is DAMVIQNPRYQVTQFGKPVTLSCSQTLNHNVMYWYQQKSSQAPKLLFHYYDKDFNNEADTPDNFQSRRPNTSFCFLDIRSPGLGDTAMYLCATSRDPGTQPQHFGDGTRLSIL.